These 3 T cell receptor beta chains were all obtained from the same sample, sequenced in a study of cytomegalovirus exposure and HLA in healthy donors. Primers for the PCR totalled 60 Vbeta and 13 Jbeta. Clones were read by immunoSEQ multiplex PCR, and TCRdb kept only the in-frame ones, dropping some. The sample contains about 150,000 clones, approximately 80% of which appear only once. The specimen sequenced was PBMCs. These receptors were collected from a woman in her 40s in good health and CMV-seropositive.

The V gene is TRBV19, the J gene TRBJ2-2; 11 nucleotides match TRBD1. V lost 2 bases and J lost 6; bases outside the gene matches: 5. Looked up from germline, CDR1 is LNHDA and CDR2 is SQIVND (reference sequence). The CDR3 has 16 amino acids. This CDR3 reads CASSIPRTGGSGELFF. CDR3 nucleotides: TGTGCCAGTAGTATACCAAGGACAGGGGGCTCCGGGGAGCTGTTTTTT.

The chain combines TRBV5-6 with TRBJ2-7, with a tentative D call TRBD2 (5 bases). CDR1 SGHDT and CDR2 YYEEEE come from the germline V gene. Deletions cut 1 base from V and 4 bases from J, with 12 bases between. This CDR3 has 14 residues. The CDR3 region has the DNA TGTGCCAGCAGCTTGCTAGCACTTCCTTACGAGCAGTACTTC. It translates to CASSLLALPYEQYF.

The chain joins TRBV29-1 to TRBJ2-7; D gene uncertain. This CDR3 region has 11 residues. V was shortened by 6 bases and J by 3 bases, with 9 bases between the two germline ends. CDR1 and CDR2 from the germline V gene are SQVTM and ANQGSEA. The CDR3 here is CSVGLSYEQYF. For the CDR3, the DNA is TGCAGCGTCGGTCTGAGCTACGAGCAGTACTTC.